The present T cell receptor beta chain was sequenced within a study of metastatic and nonmetastatic thyroid tumors. Overall study context: Across peripheral blood and tumor or nodule tissue samples taken from malignant and benign thyroid patients, the repertoires were compared with one another.

The germline V gene has CDR1 MNHNS and CDR2 SASEGT. Trimming removed 5 bases at V and 5 bases at J, with 12 bases between. The CDR3 runs 13 residues. This clone was counted ten times or more. TCRdb re-clonotyped the PCR reads via MiXCR. Among 20,000 to 25,000 clones, about 14% were seen once, and the ten largest hold about 15%. Not a single patient had been given any form of treatment at any point before undergoing thyroid surgery. Sequenced sample: tumor tissue. The rearrangement joins TRBV6-1 to TRBJ1-1, with no clear D. This receptor was obtained from a female donor with papillary thyroid cancer or a benign thyroid nodule (not recorded which). Some clones in this sample may be carry-over from other donors' samples. CDR3 in DNA: TGTGCCAGCAGTAAACCGACCCGAACTGAAGCTTTCTTT. Encoded protein: CASSKPTRTEAFF.